This T cell receptor (beta chain) was sequenced in a study of cytomegalovirus exposure and HLA in healthy donors. PCR primers comprised 60 Vbeta and 13 Jbeta primers. Clones were sequenced by immunoSEQ multiplex PCR, and TCRdb holds only the in-frame ones, with some missing. There are 150,000 to 200,000 clones in the sample; approximately 71% occur only once, and about 7.7% lies in the top ten. This clone was detected only a few times. The V and J ends lost 4 bases and 2 bases, in that order; junction bases with no gene match: 7. The CDR3 length is 14 residues. Germline loops: CDR1 SQVTM, CDR2 ANQGSEA.

Specimen: PBMCs. The sequence was obtained from a woman aged 40 to 50 in good health and CMV-seropositive. The chain couples TRBV29-1 to TRBJ1-1; 7 bases map to TRBD1. The DNA for the CDR3 is TGCAGCGTTGTCCGGACAGGCCCAAACACTGAAGCTTTCTTT. Encoded protein: CSVVRTGPNTEAFF.